This record covers a single T cell receptor (beta chain). Input per replicate PCR of unsorted PBMC was 250 to 300 ng DNA, corresponding to around 28,000 T cell genomes. The data were produced by immunoSEQ multiplex PCR, yet TCRdb's version contains in-frame clones alone and is incomplete. The repertoire has 520,000 or so clones, roughly 78% of them found once; the top ten carry around 13%. The V segment lost 3 bases and the J segment 4 bases; nucleotides outside the gene matches: 6. The CDR3 contains 16 residues. Looked up from germline, CDR1 is KGHSH and CDR2 is LQKENI. This record belongs to a study of shared clonotypes between healthy human individuals. None of the donors, who were healthy HIV-negative adults, had recently had acute infections or vaccinations.

This chain connects TRBV18 to TRBJ2-3; TRBD1 matches at 11 bases. The sequenced material came from PBMCs. This clonotype was obtained from a woman aged 40 to 50 in good health. Some clones in this sample may be carry-over from other donors' samples. CDR3 sequence (DNA): TGTGCCAGCTCACCGCCGCCGGGACAGGGGGCAGATACGCAGTATTTT. This translates into CASSPPPGQGADTQYF.